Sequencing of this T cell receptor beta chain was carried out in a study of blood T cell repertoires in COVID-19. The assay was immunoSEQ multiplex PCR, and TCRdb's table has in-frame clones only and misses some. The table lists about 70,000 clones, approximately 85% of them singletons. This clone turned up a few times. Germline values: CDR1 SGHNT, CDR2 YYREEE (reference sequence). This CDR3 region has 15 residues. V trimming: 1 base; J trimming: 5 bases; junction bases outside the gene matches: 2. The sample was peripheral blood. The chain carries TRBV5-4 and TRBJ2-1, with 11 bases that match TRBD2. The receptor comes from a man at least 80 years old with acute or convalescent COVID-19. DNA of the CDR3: TGTGCCAGCAGCTTGTTTAGCGGGGGGGACAATGAGCAGTTCTTC. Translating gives CASSLFSGGDNEQFF.